Each of the 29 T cell receptor beta chains below was sequenced from the same sample in a study of blood T cells in healthy people across ages. The authors ran a second PCR of about 7 to 11 cycles using a sample-barcoded 5' primer and a J-beta primer mix. MiXCR, applied by TCRdb to the 5' RACE reads, yields one record per CDR3 protein. The sample carries roughly 1 million distinct CDR3 sequences, under 30% recorded once. This same sample was also part of a study on T cells of mothers and their children.

The sequencing sample was made of blood. Source of these receptors: a girl aged 2 to 9 in good health.

This clonotype was counted a few times. The chain has TRBV19 and TRBJ1-5, with 8 bases lining up with TRBD1. The CDR3 sequence is 15 residues long. The ends lost 2 bases at V and 7 bases at J; junction bases unmatched: 7. The V gene's germline CDR1 is LNHDA and CDR2 SQIVND (reference sequence). CDR3 DNA sequence: TGTGCCAGTAGTATAAGGTCTCAGGGGGCGCAGCCCCAGCATTTT. Protein: CASSIRSQGAQPQHF.

This clonotype was seen repeatedly, ten times or more. The chain combines TRBV6-6 with TRBJ2-5, with 7 bases matching TRBD2. The germline CDR1 and CDR2 sequences are MNHNY and SVGAGI (reference sequence). CDR3 size: 13 residues. J was trimmed by 2 bases and V by 6 bases; bases with no gene match: 3. The CDR3 spells CASRPGLQETQYF. DNA for the CDR3: TGTGCCAGCAGACCGGGACTACAAGAGACCCAGTACTTC.

This clonotype has a handful of counts. The V gene is TRBV7-2, the J gene TRBJ2-7, with D possibly TRBD2 on 5 matching bases. This CDR3 is built from 15 residues. Germline V gene lookup returns CDR1 SGHTA and CDR2 FQGNSA. Deletions cut 2 bases from V and 0 bases from J, with 11 bases between. CDR3 protein: CASSLSRANSYEQYF. For the CDR3, the DNA is TGTGCCAGCAGCTTATCGCGGGCGAACTCCTACGAGCAGTACTTC.

This clonotype was picked up a small number of times. This chain joins TRBV6-2 or TRBV6-3 and TRBJ2-5, with a weak D call TRBD2 (6 bases). Per the germline V gene, CDR1 is MNHEY and CDR2 is SVGEGT. The V gene lost 6 bases and the J gene lost 3 bases, with 23 bases spanning the gap. CDR3 size: 17 residues. The CDR3 spells CASSPNPHSGEEETQYF. CDR3 DNA sequence: TGTGCCAGCAGCCCCAACCCACACAGTGGGGAGGAAGAGACCCAGTACTTC.

This chain links TRBV10-3 with TRBJ2-5; TRBD1 aligns across 8 bases. Germline V gives CDR1 ENHRY, CDR2 SYGVKD. The CDR3 is 14 amino acids. Germline trimming cut 9 bases from V and 2 bases from J; bases unmatched to any gene: 8. The CDR3 sequence: CAIFRTGPQETQYF. For the CDR3, the DNA is TGTGCCATTTTCAGGACAGGGCCTCAAGAGACCCAGTACTTC.

The sample holds a few counts of this clonotype. This chain joins TRBV7-9 and TRBJ1-2; no clear D. This CDR3 spans 13 amino acids. The germline V and J ends were trimmed by 4 bases and 6 bases, with 12 bases remaining between them. Germline loops: CDR1 SEHNR, CDR2 FQNEAQ (reference sequence). The CDR3 spells CASSSPWVDGYTF. The CDR3 DNA follows: TGTGCCAGCAGCTCTCCCTGGGTTGATGGCTACACCTTC.

This rearrangement joins TRBV12-3 or TRBV12-4 to TRBJ1-1; D gene unclear. This CDR3 is built from 15 residues. The V gene lost 5 bases and the J gene lost 5 bases, with 18 bases spanning the gap. CDR3 DNA: TGTGCCAGCAGTACAATCTCAGTCCGAAGGACTGAAGCTTTCTTT. This sequence encodes CASSTISVRRTEAFF.

The V and J genes are TRBV6-1 and TRBJ1-1, with D possibly being TRBD1 (5 bases). Trimming took 6 bases from V and 0 from J, leaving 11 bases between them. There are 14 residues in the CDR3. Germline V CDR1 and CDR2: MNHNS, SASEGT. CDR3 in DNA: TGTGCCAGCAGGAGTGAGGGGATGAACACTGAAGCTTTCTTT. As protein: CASRSEGMNTEAFF.

This clonotype has only a few counts. The V call is TRBV13, the J call TRBJ1-1; 7 bases line up with TRBD1. The CDR3 consists of 13 residues. The germline CDR1 and CDR2 sequences are PRHDT and FYEKMQ (reference sequence). With 6 bases clipped from V and 4 bases from J, the junction kept 5 bases outside the gene matches. The CDR3 coding sequence is TGTGCCAGCAGACCACAGGGGACCACTGAAGCTTTCTTT. Its translation: CASRPQGTTEAFF.

The CDR3 DNA reads as TGTGCCACCAGGAGTTGGAGCACTGAAGCTTTCTTT. It translates to CATRSWSTEAFF. The chain has TRBV15 and TRBJ1-1; D is unresolved. CDR1 is LNHNV, CDR2 YYDKDF, per germline (reference sequence). V was cut by 6 bases and J by 4 bases, with 9 bases left in between. The CDR3 has 12 residues.

The chain couples TRBV5-1 to TRBJ2-7; a possible D gene is TRBD2 (5 bases). Trimming took 7 bases from V and 1 from J, leaving 18 bases between them. The CDR3 covers 15 residues. From germline, CDR1 is SGHRS and CDR2 YFSETQ. The CDR3 sequence: CASQRRGLSSYEQYF. In DNA, the CDR3 is TGCGCCAGCCAAAGAAGAGGACTTTCTTCCTACGAGCAGTACTTC. The full variable domain, rest sourced from reference TRBV5-1 and TRBJ2-7, is KAGVTQTPRYLIKTRGQQVTLSCSPISGHRSVSWYQQTPGQGLQFLFEYFSETQRNKGNFPGRFSGRQFSNSRSEMNVSTLELGDSALYLCASQRRGLSSYEQYFGPGTRLTVT.

This sequence joins TRBV5-1 and TRBJ1-5; D is ambiguous. Trimming shortened V by 0 bases and J by 4 bases, and 11 bases separated the two germline ends. CDR3 length: 15 amino acids. From germline, CDR1 is SGHRS and CDR2 YFSETQ. The CDR3: CASSLEGSGNQPQHF. For the CDR3, the DNA is TGCGCCAGCAGCTTGGAGGGTTCGGGTAATCAGCCCCAGCATTTT.

J is TRBJ2-7 and V is TRBV3-1; TRBD2 is a possible D gene (5 bases). Germline V gene data show CDR1 as LGHDT and CDR2 as YNNKEL (reference sequence). The CDR3 has 11 amino acids. Trimming took 5 bases from V and 9 from J, leaving 11 bases between them. The CDR3 DNA reads TGTGCCAGCAGCACCCACCGGGGGCAGTACTTC. Translating gives CASSTHRGQYF.

This clonotype was seen a handful of times. The chain employs TRBV7-2 and TRBJ2-7; no firm D call. CDR3 length: 14 amino acids. Per the germline V gene, CDR1 is SGHTA and CDR2 is FQGNSA. Trimming shortened V by 3 bases and J by 1 base, and 10 bases separated the two germline ends. CDR3 region: CASSLWTYSYEQYF. In nucleotides, the CDR3 is TGTGCCAGCAGCTTGTGGACCTATTCCTACGAGCAGTACTTC. The full variable domain, its missing parts supplied by reference TRBV7-2 and TRBJ2-7, is GAGVSQSPSNKVTEKGKDVELRCDPISGHTALYWYRQSLGQGLEFLIYFQGNSAPDKSGLPSDRFSAERTGGSVSTLTIQRTQQEDSAVYLCASSLWTYSYEQYFGPGTRLTVT.

V is TRBV5-1 and J is TRBJ2-1; unclear D gene. CDR1 and CDR2 (germline): SGHRS, YFSETQ. V was cut by 4 bases and J by 8 bases, with 16 bases left in between. The CDR3 spans 14 residues. As DNA, the CDR3 is TGCGCCAGCAGCGATATGACACGGCCGGATGAGCAGTTCTTC. Translated, it gives CASSDMTRPDEQFF.

In this sample, this clonotype turned up a few times. The chain uses TRBV4-1 and TRBJ2-7, with 7 bases identical to TRBD2. Germline V gene lookup returns CDR1 MGHRA and CDR2 YSYEKL. This CDR3 comprises 19 residues. The junction had 17 bases not matched to a gene; V was cut back by 0 bases and J by 3 bases. This CDR3 is CASSQDAGGGTTPFYEQYF. The CDR3 region has the DNA TGCGCCAGCAGCCAAGATGCAGGTGGAGGGACTACCCCCTTCTACGAGCAGTACTTC.

The J gene is TRBJ2-5, the V gene TRBV7-8; weak D call: TRBD2 (7 bases). The J call may be incorrect, as the DNA end agrees better with TRBJ2-7. The CDR3 runs to 15 residues. CDR1 and CDR2 from the germline V gene are SGHVS and FQNEAQ. Here the CDR3 reads CASSPRELGGLEQYF. In DNA, the CDR3 is TGTGCCAGCAGCCCTCGGGAACTCGGGGGGCTCGAGCAGTACTTC.

This clonotype has just a few counts. The J gene is TRBJ2-1, the V gene TRBV6-6, with 9 bases lining up with TRBD2. V was clipped by 2 bases and J by 5 bases; unmatched bases: 7. The CDR3 has 16 residues. Germline values: CDR1 MNHNY, CDR2 SVGAGI (reference sequence). CDR3 residues: CASSYVAGGNHNEQFF. The DNA for the CDR3 is TGTGCCAGCAGTTACGTTGCGGGAGGGAATCACAATGAGCAGTTCTTC.

The V gene is TRBV28, the J gene TRBJ2-7, with D possibly TRBD1 on 5 matching bases. V was shortened by 5 bases and J by 3 bases, with 14 bases between the two germline ends. The V gene's germline CDR1 is MDHEN and CDR2 SYDVKM. This CDR3 contains 14 residues. The CDR3 is CASSLEQEIYEQYF. DNA of the CDR3: TGTGCCAGCAGTCTGGAACAGGAGATCTACGAGCAGTACTTC.

The chain is built from TRBV6-6 and TRBJ2-7; weak D call: TRBD2 (5 bases). CDR3 size: 13 residues. CDR1 is MNHNY, CDR2 SVGAGI, per germline (reference sequence). The V and J ends lost 0 bases and 5 bases respectively, with 8 bases between them. CDR3 bases: TGTGCCAGCAGTTACTCCCTCGGGGACGAGCAGTACTTC. Its protein product is CASSYSLGDEQYF.

This rearrangement joins TRBV7-8 to TRBJ2-7; no clear D gene. V lost 4 bases, J lost 0 bases, and 13 bases lay in between. Germline V CDR1 and CDR2: SGHVS, FQNEAQ. The CDR3 length is 15 residues. In nucleotides, the CDR3 is TGTGCCAGCAGCTCCGTACCAGCTTTCTCCTACGAGCAGTACTTC. Translated: CASSSVPAFSYEQYF.

This clonotype occurred a few times. Germline and junction disagree at one end, which may indicate a read error. The rearrangement uses TRBV19 and TRBJ2-1; 7 bases fit TRBD2. The CDR3 spans 15 residues. CDR1 and CDR2 (germline): LNHDA, SQIVND (reference sequence). The CDR3 DNA follows: TGTGCTAGTAGTATTTATAGCGGGCTCGCCGATGAGCAGTTCTTC. This translates into CASSIYSGLADEQFF. The variable domain in full, with the rest retrieved from reference TRBV19 and TRBJ2-1, is DGGITQSPKYLFRKEGQNVTLSCEQNLNHDAMYWYRQDPGQGLRLIYYSQIVNDFQKGDIAEGYSVSREKKESFPLTVTSAQKNPTAFYLCASSIYSGLADEQFFGPGTRLTVL.

Notes on this clonotype: This CDR3 is missing its conserved last phenylalanine or tryptophan, likely due to a read error. The genes are TRBV6-1 and TRBJ2-4; 10 positions agree with TRBD1. Unmatched junction bases numbered 2, after V lost 8 bases and J lost 7 bases. This CDR3 contains 12 residues. Germline V gene sequence: CDR1 MNHNS, CDR2 SASEGT. This chain's CDR3 is CASGQGGNIQYL. The CDR3 DNA reads as TGTGCCAGCGGACAGGGGGGCAACATTCAGTACCTC.

This clonotype was recorded a few times. The rearrangement joins TRBV29-1 to TRBJ2-1, with 7 bases fitting TRBD1. Germline values: CDR1 SQVTM, CDR2 ANQGSEA. This CDR3 spans 13 amino acids. Germline trimming cut 4 bases from V and 3 bases from J; bases unmatched to any gene: 3. CDR3 in DNA: TGCAGCGTTGGAGGGGGCGACTACAATGAGCAGTTCTTC. This translates into CSVGGGDYNEQFF.

The CDR3 reads CASSLVTGGPDEQYF. The CDR3 DNA sequence: TGTGCCAGCAGCTTGGTTACGGGAGGGCCGGATGAGCAGTACTTC. The chain employs TRBV7-9 and TRBJ2-7; 8 bases match TRBD2. The CDR3 runs 15 residues. Germline values: CDR1 SEHNR, CDR2 FQNEAQ (reference sequence). V lost 3 bases to trimming and J lost 7 bases; unmatched junction nucleotides: 11.

This rearrangement joins TRBV9 to TRBJ2-2; no clear D. V lost 7 bases, J lost 9 bases, and 10 bases lay in between. In germline, CDR1 is SGDLS, CDR2 YYNGEE. This CDR3 is built from 11 residues. CDR3 sequence: CASGNLRELFF. The CDR3 nucleotides are TGTGCCAGCGGGAATCTGCGGGAGCTGTTTTTT.

A few counts support this clonotype. The chain joins TRBV29-1 to TRBJ2-5, with 8 bases identical to TRBD1. The J call is doubtful: the DNA matches TRBJ2-7 better. CDR1 is SQVTM and CDR2 is ANQGSEA in the germline V gene. This CDR3 comprises 13 residues. CDR3 sequence: CSVGQTGVSEQYF. CDR3 sequence (DNA): TGCAGCGTGGGACAGACAGGGGTCTCCGAGCAGTACTTC.

This clonotype was recorded at least ten times. CDR3 DNA: TGCAGTGCTGAACGGGACAGGACGAGTTCCTACGAGCAGTACTTC. Amino acid sequence: CSAERDRTSSYEQYF. This rearrangement joins TRBV20-1 to TRBJ2-7; the match to TRBD1 covers 8 bases. The V segment lost 5 bases and the J segment 1 base; nucleotides outside the gene matches: 10. The germline CDR1 and CDR2 sequences are DFQATT and SNEGSKA (reference sequence). The CDR3 length is 15 residues.

The rearrangement links TRBV7-9 to TRBJ2-1, with a possible D match to TRBD2 (6 bases). V was cut by 5 bases and J by 9 bases, with 17 bases left in between. The CDR3 runs 14 residues. CDR1 and CDR2 (germline): SEHNR, FQNEAQ (reference sequence). CDR3 nucleotides: TGTGCCAGCAGCCCCCAGGACCGGAGGGTTGAGCAGTTCTTC. Its protein is CASSPQDRRVEQFF.